The 16 T cell receptor beta chains below come from one sample, sequenced in a study of T cell repertoires in cytomegalovirus infection. TCRdb reprocessed the reads with MiXCR, giving one entry per CDR3 protein. Altogether about 350,000 distinct CDR3 sequences are present, about 34% being singletons, with the ten largest covering roughly 14%. Their target antigens are unknown. The source material was cultured PBMCs, sampled from culture after CMV antigen stimulation. The receptors here all came from a human donor in good health (CMV status not recorded). Some clones in this sample may be carry-over from other donors' samples.

The rearrangement links TRBV12-3 or TRBV12-4 to TRBJ2-5; D perhaps matches TRBD1 (5 bases). V was pared by 3 bases and J by 1 base, with 9 bases between. This CDR3 spans 14 amino acids. CDR3: CASSFVRGQETQYF. The CDR3, as DNA: TGTGCCAGCAGTTTCGTAAGGGGCCAAGAGACCCAGTACTTC.

The CDR3 here is CASSLPREGNQPQHF. The CDR3 nucleotides read TGTGCCAGCAGCCTCCCCAGGGAAGGCAATCAGCCCCAGCATTTT. The chain couples TRBV7-2 to TRBJ1-5; D possibly corresponds to TRBD1 (5 bases). This CDR3 spans 15 amino acids. Trimming left V 5 bases short and J 2 bases short, with 13 bases between. In germline, CDR1 is SGHTA, CDR2 FQGNSA.

CDR3 DNA sequence: TGTGCCAGTAAGGTTAGCGGGAGCTACAATGAGCAGTTCTTC. Encoded protein: CASKVSGSYNEQFF. This chain links TRBV19 with TRBJ2-1, with TRBD2 identical over 9 bases. V lost 7 bases, J lost 3 bases, and 4 bases stayed unmatched. The length of the CDR3 is 14 residues. Germline-derived CDR1 and CDR2 are LNHDA and SQIVND (reference sequence).

V gene TRBV6-2 or TRBV6-3 combines with J gene TRBJ2-5, with D uncertain. In germline, CDR1 is MNHEY, CDR2 SVGEGT. The CDR3 runs 12 residues. V was pared by 1 base and J by 1 base, with 1 base between. This CDR3 reads CASSYFQETQYF. For the CDR3, the DNA is TGTGCCAGCAGTTACTTCCAAGAGACCCAGTACTTC.

This chain links TRBV7-2 with TRBJ1-5; no clear D gene. V was trimmed by 2 bases and J by 2 bases, leaving 13 bases between them. CDR3 length: 16 amino acids. Germline CDR1 and CDR2: SGHTA and FQGNSA. The CDR3 loop is CASSLMLGFGNQPQHF. As DNA, the CDR3 is TGTGCCAGCAGCTTAATGTTGGGCTTTGGCAATCAGCCCCAGCATTTT.

This clonotype was picked up a small number of times. V gene TRBV7-2 combines with J gene TRBJ2-5; unclear D gene. The CDR3 length is 13 residues. From germline, CDR1 is SGHTA and CDR2 FQGNSA. Trimming cost V 5 bases and J 3 bases, with 10 bases left between them. The CDR3 sequence is CASSTLQEETQYF. The CDR3 nucleotides are TGTGCCAGCAGCACCCTACAAGAAGAGACCCAGTACTTC.

This clonotype appeared a few times. J is TRBJ2-7 and V is TRBV27; tentatively, D is TRBD1 (8 bases). V was cut by 3 bases and J by 3 bases, with 12 bases left in between. Per the germline V gene, CDR1 is MNHEY and CDR2 is SMNVEV (reference sequence). This CDR3 has 14 amino acids. The CDR3 DNA is TGTGCCAGCAGTTTGACAGGGGAGGGCTACGAGCAGTACGTC. The encoded protein is CASSLTGEGYEQYV.

This clonotype was found a few times. The J gene is TRBJ1-1, the V gene TRBV7-3, with a tentative D call TRBD1 (6 bases). Trimming took 5 bases from V and 5 from J, leaving 15 bases between them. Germline V gene data show CDR1 as SGHTA and CDR2 as FQGTGA. The CDR3 runs 14 residues. CDR3 sequence: CASSALDRSTEAFF. CDR3 nucleotides: TGTGCCAGCAGCGCCCTGGACAGATCGACTGAAGCTTTCTTT.

This clonotype was observed a handful of times. CDR3 DNA: TGTGCCAGCACCCAACCAGGGGGCTTACCCTACGAGCAGTACTTC. It is translated as CASTQPGGLPYEQYF. The rearrangement uses TRBV7-2 and TRBJ2-7, with 8 bases identical to TRBD1. The CDR3 is made up of 15 amino acids. CDR1 SGHTA and CDR2 FQGNSA come from the germline V gene. V lost 7 bases and J lost 2; bases outside the gene matches: 10.

This chain joins TRBV4-1 and TRBJ1-2, with TRBD1 matching 8 bases. Germline trimming cut 3 bases from V and 0 bases from J; bases unmatched to any gene: 3. Germline V gene data show CDR1 as MGHRA and CDR2 as YSYEKL. CDR3 size: 15 residues. The CDR3 DNA sequence: TGCGCCAGCAGCCAGCCGGGACAGGCTAACTATGGCTACACCTTC. This encodes CASSQPGQANYGYTF.

The chain recombines TRBV4-1 with TRBJ2-1; 8 bases line up with TRBD2. V lost 3 bases, J lost 3 bases, and 4 bases stayed unmatched. The germline V gene encodes CDR1 MGHRA and CDR2 YSYEKL. The CDR3 has 15 amino acids. The CDR3 DNA follows: TGCGCCAGCAGCCATCCCGGGACTAGCTACAATGAGCAGTTCTTC. Residues: CASSHPGTSYNEQFF.

This clonotype was observed many times. The chain combines TRBV7-2 with TRBJ2-1; 9 bases match TRBD2. The trim removed 4 bases at V and 7 bases at J, leaving 11 bases unmatched. The germline CDR1 and CDR2 sequences are SGHTA and FQGNSA. The CDR3 consists of 16 residues. CDR3 region: CASSSQVGSGSNEQFF. CDR3 sequence (DNA): TGTGCCAGCAGCTCCCAAGTGGGTAGCGGGAGTAATGAGCAGTTCTTC.

The table lists this clonotype with a few counts. The chain couples TRBV28 to TRBJ2-1; 10 bases fit TRBD1. The germline V gene encodes CDR1 MDHEN and CDR2 SYDVKM. Unmatched junction bases numbered 4, after V lost 6 bases and J lost 5 bases. This CDR3 comprises 14 residues. The CDR3 reads CASRGTGAHNEQFF. The CDR3 DNA is TGTGCCAGCAGGGGGACAGGGGCCCACAATGAGCAGTTCTTC.

The chain couples TRBV7-2 to TRBJ2-3; TRBD2 is a possible D gene (6 bases). The CDR3 contains 13 residues. The germline gives CDR1 SGHTA, CDR2 FQGNSA. The V and J ends lost 6 bases and 4 bases respectively, with 11 bases between them. The CDR3 here is CASRDSGADTQYF. The CDR3 DNA follows: TGTGCCAGCAGAGATAGCGGTGCAGATACGCAGTATTTT.

V gene TRBV18 combines with J gene TRBJ2-2, with 8 bases matching TRBD1. Germline V gene data show CDR1 as KGHSH and CDR2 as LQKENI. V was clipped by 1 base and J by 3 bases; unmatched bases: 10. This CDR3 spans 18 amino acids. The CDR3 bases are TGTGCCAGCTCACCACTCCCAGGGGGCTTGTTGGACACCGGGGAGCTGTTTTTT. This translates into CASSPLPGGLLDTGELFF.

The V and J genes are TRBV4-1 and TRBJ1-4; D gene ambiguous. Germline loops: CDR1 MGHRA, CDR2 YSYEKL. V was shortened by 4 bases and J by 5 bases, with 5 bases between the two germline ends. This CDR3 spans 12 amino acids. DNA of the CDR3: TGCGCCAGCAGCCCGACAAATGAAAAACTGTTTTTT. Its translation is CASSPTNEKLFF.